Below are 18 T cell receptor beta chains sequenced from a single sample in a study of CD8+ T cells in alopecia areata. Documented treatment: oral pan-JAK inhibitor, 5-10 mg twice daily. RNA extraction and reverse transcription yielded cDNA as sequencing template. Clones were read by immunoSEQ multiplex PCR, and TCRdb kept only the in-frame ones, dropping some. Counted here are some 180,000 clones, roughly 50% occurring once; the ten biggest clones make up under 14%. This specimen consisted of CD8+ T cells sorted from blood, obtained at week 24, from a patient treated with tofacitinib. The source of these receptors is a human donor with alopecia areata.

This clone was found a few times. The chain links TRBV15 to TRBJ1-5; D uncertain. Germline V gene lookup returns CDR1 LNHNV and CDR2 YYDKDF (reference sequence). CDR3 length: 14 residues. Trimming took off 1 base at V and 3 bases at J, with 7 bases between the two ends. The CDR3 spells CATSRVGNNQPQHF. The CDR3 DNA is TGTGCCACCAGCAGAGTGGGGAACAATCAGCCCCAGCATTTT.

The rearrangement links TRBV5-6 to TRBJ1-2; D ambiguous. V was trimmed by 1 base and J by 6 bases, leaving 13 bases between them. This CDR3 contains 14 residues. CDR1 and CDR2 from the germline V gene are SGHDT and YYEEEE. CDR3 sequence reads: CASSLLVGVNGYTF. The CDR3 bases are TGTGCCAGCAGCTTGTTGGTGGGCGTAAATGGCTACACCTTC.

This clone has just a few counts. This sequence joins TRBV25-1 and TRBJ1-1, with a tentative D call TRBD1 (6 bases). The CDR3 contains 14 residues. The ends were cut back, 3 bases at V and 3 bases at J, with 11 bases in the middle. Germline loops: CDR1 MGHDK, CDR2 SYGVNS. The DNA of the CDR3 is TGTGCCAGCAGTGATCAGGGGTATGACACTGAAGCTTTCTTT. Its protein is CASSDQGYDTEAFF. The entire variable domain, with the rest obtained from reference TRBV25-1 and TRBJ1-1, is as follows: EADIYQTPRYLVIGTGKKITLECSQTMGHDKMYWYQQDPGMELHLIHYSYGVNSTEKGDLSSESTVSRIRTEHFPLTLESARPSHTSQYLCASSDQGYDTEAFFGQGTRLTVV.

Remarks on this clone: Other DNA sequences from this sample encode an identical CDR3 as well. The chain is built from TRBV5-6 and TRBJ2-7, with a possible D match to TRBD2 (5 bases). The germline gives CDR1 SGHDT, CDR2 YYEEEE. The ends were cut back, 4 bases at V and 0 bases at J, with 8 bases in the middle. The CDR3 runs 13 residues. For the CDR3, the DNA is TGTGCCAGCAGCCCGGGAAGCTCCTACGAGCAGTACTTC. Translated, it gives CASSPGSSYEQYF.

The rearrangement joins TRBV30 to TRBJ1-2; the match to TRBD1 covers 9 bases. V dropped 3 bases and J dropped 6; count of bases not matched to a gene: 8. Germline V gene lookup returns CDR1 GTSNPN and CDR2 SVGIG (reference sequence). This CDR3 is built from 14 residues. CDR3 DNA sequence: TGTGCCTGGAGCCCCGGGACAGGGATTAATGGCTACACCTTC. It codes for CAWSPGTGINGYTF.

This clone appeared a few times. This chain joins TRBV6-6 and TRBJ2-5; perhaps TRBD2 as D (5 bases). V lost 7 bases and J lost 5, with 14 bases in between. CDR3 length equals 13 residues. Germline values: CDR1 MNHNY, CDR2 SVGAGI (reference sequence). This CDR3 is CASMSSGAETQYF. Written as DNA, the CDR3 is TGTGCCAGCATGAGCAGCGGCGCCGAGACCCAGTACTTC.

This chain links TRBV6-6 with TRBJ2-3; tentative D call: TRBD2 (6 bases). V was pared by 5 bases and J by 1 base, with 13 bases between. The CDR3 extends over 15 amino acids. Germline CDR1 is MNHNY and CDR2 is SVGAGI (reference sequence). The CDR3 DNA reads as TGTGCCAGCAGTCCCCTCGGCGGGGGCACAGATACGCAGTATTTT. It codes for CASSPLGGGTDTQYF.

The gene calls are TRBV9 and TRBJ1-1, with D unclear. Trimming left V 2 bases short and J 5 bases short, with 16 bases between. Per the germline V gene, CDR1 is SGDLS and CDR2 is YYNGEE. This CDR3 is built from 15 residues. The CDR3 bases are TGTGCCAGCAGCGTCCTTGACCCCGGTGGGACTGAAGCTTTCTTT. This gives the protein CASSVLDPGGTEAFF.

CDR3 protein: CASSSSGANVLTF. CDR3 bases: TGTGCCAGCTCGAGCTCTGGGGCCAACGTCCTGACTTTC. The chain couples TRBV9 to TRBJ2-6; D gene unclear. Trimming removed 7 bases at V and 0 bases at J, with 5 bases between. Germline values: CDR1 SGDLS, CDR2 YYNGEE. The CDR3 covers 13 residues.

This clone was found a few times. The chain recombines TRBV18 with TRBJ2-3, with 10 bases aligning to TRBD1. Per the germline V gene, CDR1 is KGHSH and CDR2 is LQKENI. CDR3 size: 16 residues. With V trimmed by 5 bases and J by 3 bases, 8 bases remained unmatched. The CDR3 sequence is CASSGLRDRGTDTQYF. The DNA for the CDR3 is TGTGCCAGCTCAGGACTCCGGGACAGGGGTACAGATACGCAGTATTTT.

This chain links TRBV5-1 with TRBJ2-1; D might be TRBD1 or TRBD2, each matching 5 bases. The CDR3 runs 12 residues. The V and J ends lost 1 base and 8 bases respectively, with 7 bases between them. Germline V gene lookup returns CDR1 SGHRS and CDR2 YFSETQ. The CDR3 DNA follows: TGCGCCAGCAGCTTGTGGGACGATGAGCAGTTCTTC. As protein: CASSLWDDEQFF.

As concerns this clone: A much bigger clone sits one base away, suggesting this may be a read error. The sample carries other DNA sequences with the same CDR3. The V and J genes are TRBV7-8 and TRBJ1-1, with no clear D. CDR3 length: 14 amino acids. The V and J ends lost 3 bases and 0 bases respectively, with 8 bases between them. The V gene's germline CDR1 is SGHVS and CDR2 FQNEAQ. CDR3 sequence (DNA): TGTGCCAGCAGCTTCGGCCAGATGAACACTGAAGCTTTCTTT. Translating gives CASSFGQMNTEAFF.

The chain is built from TRBV4-3 and TRBJ2-7; a possible D gene is TRBD2 (6 bases). Germline values: CDR1 LGHNA, CDR2 YSLEER. The CDR3 totals 14 residues. V gave up 4 bases and J gave up 6 bases, with 16 bases separating them. The CDR3 nucleotides are TGCGCCAGCAGCCCTGGGACTCAAGTGGTCGAGCAGTACTTC. Its protein product is CASSPGTQVVEQYF.

V is TRBV29-1 and J is TRBJ2-5, with TRBD1 as a possible D gene (6 bases). Trimming stripped 1 base from V and 3 bases from J, with 21 bases between. CDR1 and CDR2 (germline): SQVTM, ANQGSEA. CDR3 length: 17 residues. In DNA form, the CDR3 reads TGCAGCGTTGAAGTCCTCCTCCGGGACAAGGTGGAAGAGACCCAGTACTTC. Its translation: CSVEVLLRDKVEETQYF.

V is TRBV30 and J is TRBJ2-2; a weak D match, TRBD1 (5 bases). The CDR3 is 15 amino acids. CDR1 GTSNPN and CDR2 SVGIG come from the germline V gene (reference sequence). V was cut by 4 bases and J by 1 base, with 13 bases left in between. Written as DNA, the CDR3 is TGTGCCTGGACACTGGGCAGGGTGAACACCGGGGAGCTGTTTTTT. It is translated as CAWTLGRVNTGELFF.

This chain uses TRBV13 with TRBJ1-4; 7 bases match TRBD1. V was clipped by 3 bases and J by 4 bases; unmatched bases: 11. CDR1 PRHDT and CDR2 FYEKMQ come from the germline V gene (reference sequence). The CDR3 has 17 amino acids. CDR3 region: CASSFFGQAGGNEKLFF. As DNA, the CDR3 is TGTGCCAGCAGCTTCTTCGGACAGGCGGGGGGTAATGAAAAACTGTTTTTT.

The rearrangement uses TRBV25-1 and TRBJ1-2; no clear D. Trimming removed 1 base from V and 8 bases from J, with 17 bases in between. The CDR3 covers 15 residues. Germline V gene lookup returns CDR1 MGHDK and CDR2 SYGVNS. The CDR3: CASSEFSGISEGYTF. The CDR3 DNA is TGTGCCAGCAGTGAATTCTCTGGGATATCAGAGGGCTACACCTTC.

The genes are TRBV29-1 and TRBJ2-7, with TRBD2 matching 8 bases. V gave up 3 bases and J gave up 4 bases; unmatched junction bases: 5. The length of the CDR3 is 13 residues. Germline CDR1 reads SQVTM; CDR2 reads ANQGSEA. The CDR3 reads CSVEGTRKYEQYF. CDR3 in DNA: TGCAGCGTTGAGGGGACTAGAAAGTACGAGCAGTACTTC.